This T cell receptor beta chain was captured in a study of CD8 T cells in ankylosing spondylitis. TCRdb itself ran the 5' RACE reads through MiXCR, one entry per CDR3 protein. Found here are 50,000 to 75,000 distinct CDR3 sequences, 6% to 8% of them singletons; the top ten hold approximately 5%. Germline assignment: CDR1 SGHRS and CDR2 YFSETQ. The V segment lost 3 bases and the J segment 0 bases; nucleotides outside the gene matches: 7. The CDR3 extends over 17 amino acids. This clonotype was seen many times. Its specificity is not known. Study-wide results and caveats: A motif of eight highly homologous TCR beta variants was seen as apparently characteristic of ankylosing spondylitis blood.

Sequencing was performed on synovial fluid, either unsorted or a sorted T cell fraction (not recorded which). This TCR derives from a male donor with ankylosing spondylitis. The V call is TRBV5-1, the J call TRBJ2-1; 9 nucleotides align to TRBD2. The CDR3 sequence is CASSWWPSGTSYNEQFF. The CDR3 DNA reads TGCGCCAGCAGCTGGTGGCCTAGCGGGACCTCCTACAATGAGCAGTTCTTC.